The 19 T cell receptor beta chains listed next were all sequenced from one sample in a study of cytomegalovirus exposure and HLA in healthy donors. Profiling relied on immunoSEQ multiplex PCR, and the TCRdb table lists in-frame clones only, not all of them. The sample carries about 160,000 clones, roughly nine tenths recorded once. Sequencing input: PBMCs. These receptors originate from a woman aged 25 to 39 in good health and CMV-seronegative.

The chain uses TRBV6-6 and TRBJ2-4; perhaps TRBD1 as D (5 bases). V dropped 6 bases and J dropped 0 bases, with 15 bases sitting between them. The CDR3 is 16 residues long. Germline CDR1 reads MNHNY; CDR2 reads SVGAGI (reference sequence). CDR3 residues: CASSDRGQIAKNIQYF. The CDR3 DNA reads TGTGCCAGCAGCGACAGAGGCCAAATAGCCAAAAACATTCAGTACTTC.

The CDR3 nucleotides read TGTGCCACCGGACTGGCCTACGAGCAGTACTTC. Protein: CATGLAYEQYF. The V gene is TRBV2, the J gene TRBJ2-7, with a tentative D call TRBD2 (5 bases). Germline CDR1 SNHLY, CDR2 FYNNEI. V was cut by 10 bases and J by 2 bases, with 9 bases left in between. CDR3 length equals 11 residues.

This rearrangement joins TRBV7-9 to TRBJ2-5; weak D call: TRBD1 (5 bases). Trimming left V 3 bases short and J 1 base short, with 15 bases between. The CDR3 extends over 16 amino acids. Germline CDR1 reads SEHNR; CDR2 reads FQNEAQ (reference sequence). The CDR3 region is CASSFRGNRGQETQYF. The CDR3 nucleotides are TGTGCCAGCAGCTTTAGGGGAAATAGAGGCCAAGAGACCCAGTACTTC.

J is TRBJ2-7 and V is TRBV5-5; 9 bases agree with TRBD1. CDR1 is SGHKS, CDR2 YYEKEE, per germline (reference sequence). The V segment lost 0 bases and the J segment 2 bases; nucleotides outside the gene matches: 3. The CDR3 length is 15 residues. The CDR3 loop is CASSLDGTGTYEQYF. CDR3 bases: TGTGCCAGCAGCTTGGACGGGACAGGGACCTACGAGCAGTACTTC. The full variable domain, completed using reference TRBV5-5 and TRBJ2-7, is DAGVTQSPTHLIKTRGQQVTLRCSPISGHKSVSWYQQVLGQGPQFIFQYYEKEERGRGNFPDRFSARQFPNYSSELNVNALLLGDSALYLCASSLDGTGTYEQYFGPGTRLTVT.

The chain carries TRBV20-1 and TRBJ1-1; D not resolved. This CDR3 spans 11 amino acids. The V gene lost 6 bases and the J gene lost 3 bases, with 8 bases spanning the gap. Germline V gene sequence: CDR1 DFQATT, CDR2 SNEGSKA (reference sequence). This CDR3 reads CSARLYTEAFF. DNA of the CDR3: TGCAGTGCCAGACTTTACACTGAAGCTTTCTTT.

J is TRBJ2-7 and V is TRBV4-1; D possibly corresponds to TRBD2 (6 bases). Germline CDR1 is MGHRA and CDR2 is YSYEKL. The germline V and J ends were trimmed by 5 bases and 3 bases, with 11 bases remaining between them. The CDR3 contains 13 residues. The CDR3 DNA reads TGCGCCAGCAGCTTTGGGCGGGGCTACGAGCAGTACTTC. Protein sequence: CASSFGRGYEQYF.

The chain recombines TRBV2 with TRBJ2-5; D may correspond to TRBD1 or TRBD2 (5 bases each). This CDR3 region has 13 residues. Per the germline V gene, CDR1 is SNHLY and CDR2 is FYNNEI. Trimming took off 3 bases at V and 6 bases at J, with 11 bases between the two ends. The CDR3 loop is CASSDAGGKTQYF. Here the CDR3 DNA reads TGTGCCAGCAGTGACGCTGGGGGAAAGACCCAGTACTTC.

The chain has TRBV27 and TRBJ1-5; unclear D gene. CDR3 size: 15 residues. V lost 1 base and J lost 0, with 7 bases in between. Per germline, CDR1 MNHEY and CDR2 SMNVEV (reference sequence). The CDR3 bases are TGTGCCAGCAGTTTATACAGTTATAGCAATCAGCCCCAGCATTTT. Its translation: CASSLYSYSNQPQHF.

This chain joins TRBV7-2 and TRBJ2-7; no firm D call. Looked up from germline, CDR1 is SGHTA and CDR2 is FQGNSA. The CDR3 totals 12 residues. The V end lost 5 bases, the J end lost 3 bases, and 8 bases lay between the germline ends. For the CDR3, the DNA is TGTGCCAGCAGCCTAAATAACTACGAGCAGTACTTC. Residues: CASSLNNYEQYF.

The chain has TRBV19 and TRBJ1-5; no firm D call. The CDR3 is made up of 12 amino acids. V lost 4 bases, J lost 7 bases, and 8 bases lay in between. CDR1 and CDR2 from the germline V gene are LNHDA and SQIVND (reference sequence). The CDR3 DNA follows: TGTGCCAGTAGTAAGGCGGGACAGCCCCAGCATTTT. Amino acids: CASSKAGQPQHF.

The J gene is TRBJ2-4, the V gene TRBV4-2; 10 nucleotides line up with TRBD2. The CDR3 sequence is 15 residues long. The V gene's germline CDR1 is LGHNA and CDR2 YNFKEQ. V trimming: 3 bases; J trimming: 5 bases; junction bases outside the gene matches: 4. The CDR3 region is CASSQGLAQENIQYF. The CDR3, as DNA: TGTGCCAGCAGCCAGGGACTAGCGCAAGAAAACATTCAGTACTTC.

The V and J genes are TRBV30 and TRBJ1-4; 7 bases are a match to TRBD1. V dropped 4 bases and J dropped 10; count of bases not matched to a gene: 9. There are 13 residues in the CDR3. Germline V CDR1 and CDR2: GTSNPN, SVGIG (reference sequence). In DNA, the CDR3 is TGTGCCTGGACGACGTTACAGGGGCGAAAACTGTTTTTT. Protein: CAWTTLQGRKLFF.

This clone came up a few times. Written as DNA, the CDR3 is TGTGCCAGCAGCCAAGGCGGGGGAGCCGGGGAGCTGTTTTTT. This codes for CASSQGGGAGELFF. J is TRBJ2-2 and V is TRBV4-2, with TRBD2 identical over 7 bases. The CDR3 runs 14 residues. In germline, CDR1 is LGHNA, CDR2 YNFKEQ. Trimming took 1 base from V and 6 from J; bases not matched to a gene: 2.

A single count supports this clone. The CDR3 DNA reads as TGTGCCAGCAGCCAGTCTCAGGGGATCCACAATGAGCAGTTCTTC. Translating it yields CASSQSQGIHNEQFF. The chain combines TRBV4-2 with TRBJ2-1, with a possible D match to TRBD1 (6 bases). Germline V gives CDR1 LGHNA, CDR2 YNFKEQ. Trimming took 3 bases from V and 5 from J, leaving 14 bases between them. This CDR3 region has 15 residues.

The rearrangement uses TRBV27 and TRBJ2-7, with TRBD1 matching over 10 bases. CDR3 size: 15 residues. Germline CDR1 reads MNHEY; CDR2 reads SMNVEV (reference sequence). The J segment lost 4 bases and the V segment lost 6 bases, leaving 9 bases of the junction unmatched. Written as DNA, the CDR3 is TGTGCCAGCAGCCGCGCGGGGGACAGGGGATACGAGCAGTACTTC. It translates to CASSRAGDRGYEQYF.

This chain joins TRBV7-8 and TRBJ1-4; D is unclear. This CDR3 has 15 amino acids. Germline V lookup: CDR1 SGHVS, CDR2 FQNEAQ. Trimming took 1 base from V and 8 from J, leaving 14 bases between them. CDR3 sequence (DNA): TGTGCCAGCAGCTTAGTGAAGGGTTGGGGAGAAAAACTGTTTTTT. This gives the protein CASSLVKGWGEKLFF.

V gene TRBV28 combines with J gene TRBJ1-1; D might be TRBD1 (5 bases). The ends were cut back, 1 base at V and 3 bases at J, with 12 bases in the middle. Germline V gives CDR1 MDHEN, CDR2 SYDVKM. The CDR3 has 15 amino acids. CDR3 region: CASSLSFGRDTEAFF. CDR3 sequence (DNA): TGTGCCAGCAGTTTATCATTCGGCAGGGACACTGAAGCTTTCTTT.

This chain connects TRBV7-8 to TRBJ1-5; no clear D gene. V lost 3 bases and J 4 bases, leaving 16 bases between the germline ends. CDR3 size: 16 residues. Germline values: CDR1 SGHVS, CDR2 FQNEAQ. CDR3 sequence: CASSFLPPGGNQPQHF. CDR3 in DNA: TGTGCCAGCAGCTTCCTCCCACCCGGTGGTAATCAGCCCCAGCATTTT.

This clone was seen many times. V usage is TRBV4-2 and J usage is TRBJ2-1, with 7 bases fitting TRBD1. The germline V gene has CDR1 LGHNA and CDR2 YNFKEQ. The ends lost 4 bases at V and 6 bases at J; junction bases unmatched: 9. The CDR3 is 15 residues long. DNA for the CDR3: TGTGCCAGCAGCCCACTCGGTGGGGACAGCAATGAGCAGTTCTTC. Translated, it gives CASSPLGGDSNEQFF.